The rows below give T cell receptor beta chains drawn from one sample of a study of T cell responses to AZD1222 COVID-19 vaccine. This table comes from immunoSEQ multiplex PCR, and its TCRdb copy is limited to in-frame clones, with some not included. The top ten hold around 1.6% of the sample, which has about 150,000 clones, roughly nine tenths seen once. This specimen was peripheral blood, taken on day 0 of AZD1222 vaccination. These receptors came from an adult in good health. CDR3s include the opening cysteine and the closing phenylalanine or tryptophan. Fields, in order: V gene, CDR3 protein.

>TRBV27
CASSLRWTENTEAFF
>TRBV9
CASSPRTGGNTEAFF
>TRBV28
CASSGPGTGLNEQFF
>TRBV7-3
CASSFHTVAGGGTGELFF
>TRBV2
CASSPGQAANNEQFF
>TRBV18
CASSLQGYNEQFF
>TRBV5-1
CASSLATGSGVLAKNIQYF
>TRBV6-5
CASSMNEASGAQYF
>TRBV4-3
CASSQARQGLLSSAAFF
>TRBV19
CASTPGPGAGELFF